This T cell receptor (beta chain) was documented in a study of blood T cell repertoires in COVID-19. Study-level background: Some COVID-19 samples were acute and others convalescent; all came from the United States, Italy and Spain. T cells, B-cell-depleted T cells, or PBMCs provided the cDNA or gDNA that served as material.

CDR3 length: 13 amino acids. The germline V gene encodes CDR1 KGHSY and CDR2 FQNENV. Trimming shortened V by 1 base and J by 10 bases, and 8 bases separated the two germline ends. Original processing methods: Amplification of reference gene primers was used by the study to estimate nucleated cell counts. Clones were sequenced by immunoSEQ multiplex PCR, and TCRdb holds only the in-frame ones, with some missing. V and J calls and clone size follow that table, whereas D and trimming were derived from the DNA. Of tens of thousands of clones listed, just under 80% are singletons. The receptor was isolated from a woman aged 55-69 years with acute or convalescent COVID-19. The specimen was peripheral blood. The chain uses TRBV16 and TRBJ1-6; D is ambiguous. The CDR3 DNA follows: TGTGCCAGCAGCCAATATTATCAGTCACCCCTCCACTTT. Protein sequence: CASSQYYQSPLHF. The variable domain in full, completed from reference TRBV16 and TRBJ1-6, reads GEEVAQTPKHLVRGEGQKAKLYCAPIKGHSYVFWYQQVLKNEFKFLISFQNENVFDETGMPKERFSAKCLPNSPCSLEIQATKLEDSAVYFCASSQYYQSPLHFGNGTRLTVT.